This T cell receptor beta chain was captured in a study of cytomegalovirus exposure and HLA in healthy donors. The overall study: When 398 donors were genotyped, over 80% of them were found to fall in the Caucasian-associated ancestry cluster.

With respect to this clone: Antigen: not known.

Study-wide points: Many donors carried some public TCRs, although rarity characterized most TCR sequences. Judged likely to be a sequencing artifact was a cluster of highly shared sequence variants.

Vbeta (60) and Jbeta (13) primers were used in the PCR. The table came from immunoSEQ multiplex PCR; TCRdb's copy has only in-frame clones and leaves some out. The sample table includes 85,000 to 90,000 clones. CDR1 and CDR2 from the germline V gene are MNHNS and SASEGT. Trimming removed 6 bases at V and 5 bases at J, with 10 bases between. The CDR3 contains 12 residues. The sequence was collected from a middle-aged man in good health and CMV-seropositive. The V gene is TRBV6-1, the J gene TRBJ2-5; D might be TRBD2 (6 bases). The sample taken for sequencing was PBMCs. The CDR3 loop is CASSERGETQYF. CDR3 nucleotide sequence: TGTGCCAGCAGCGAACGGGGGGAGACCCAGTACTTC.